These T cell receptor beta chains were read from a single sample in a study of cytomegalovirus exposure and HLA in healthy donors. The protocol was immunoSEQ multiplex PCR, while the TCRdb copy is restricted to in-frame clones and leaves out a portion. The data hold 65,000 or so clones, with roughly 60% observed a single time. Sequenced material: PBMCs. The receptors here all came from a man in his thirties or forties in good health and CMV-seronegative. CDR3s include the opening cysteine and the closing phenylalanine or tryptophan. The order of the fields is J gene, clone size, D gene, V gene, CDR3 protein, CDR3 DNA. A D gene is named only where the DNA matches it firmly. Rows may omit the clone size; those that give it use once, few, many or a size class.

>TRBJ1-3|few|TRBD1|TRBV7-9
CASSFLGPRTGTSGNTIYF
TGTGCCAGCAGCTTCCTTGGGCCACGGACAGGGACTTCTGGAAACACCATATATTTT
>TRBJ2-3|.|TRBD2|TRBV7-8
CASRSSSGGATDTQYF
TGTGCCAGCAGGTCCTCTAGCGGGGGGGCTACAGATACGCAGTATTTT
>TRBJ2-5|.|TRBD1|TRBV5-1
CASMGQGRRETQYF
TGCGCTAGCATGGGACAGGGGCGACGGGAGACCCAGTACTTC
>TRBJ1-5|.|.|TRBV7-2
CASSARGGRDNQPQHF
TGTGCCAGCAGTGCGCGGGGGGGGCGTGACAATCAGCCCCAGCATTTT
>TRBJ2-7|.|TRBD2|TRBV2
CASRTERGGPYEQYF
TGTGCCAGCAGAACGGAGCGGGGGGGCCCTTACGAGCAGTACTTC
>TRBJ1-2|.|TRBD1|TRBV7-2
CASSRQGFNGYTF
TGTGCCAGCAGTAGACAGGGGTTCAATGGCTACACCTTC
>TRBJ1-2|.|TRBD1|TRBV6-5
CASSSRGNYPGYTF
TGTGCCAGCAGTAGCAGGGGGAACTACCCTGGCTACACCTTC
>TRBJ1-1|.|.|TRBV19
CASSLRNTEAFF
TGTGCCAGTAGTCTCAGGAACACTGAAGCTTTCTTT
>TRBJ2-5|.|.|TRBV7-2
CASSSSAGPAKETQYF
TGTGCCAGCAGTTCCTCCGCGGGACCCGCAAAAGAGACCCAGTACTTC
>TRBJ2-2|.|.|TRBV9
CASSVTAGELFF
TGTGCCAGCAGCGTAACTGCCGGGGAGCTGTTTTTT
>TRBJ2-5|few|TRBD2|TRBV5-1
CASTPLAGVETQYF
TGCGCCAGCACCCCCCTCGCGGGGGTAGAGACCCAGTACTTC
>TRBJ1-5|.|.|TRBV5-6
CASSSINQPQHF
TGTGCCAGCAGCTCTATCAATCAGCCCCAGCATTTT
>TRBJ2-5|few|.|TRBV29-1
CSVDPDTQETQYF
TGCAGCGTTGACCCGGACACCCAAGAGACCCAGTACTTC
>TRBJ2-5|.|TRBD1|TRBV15
CATSSVKGAGETQYF
TGTGCCACCAGCAGCGTAAAGGGGGCAGGGGAGACCCAGTACTTC
>TRBJ1-2|.|TRBD1|TRBV5-4
CASSTGTDYGYTF
TGTGCCAGCAGCACCGGGACAGACTATGGCTACACCTTC
>TRBJ2-2|.|.|TRBV4-1
CASSHMPGTHAELFF
TGCGCCAGCAGCCACATGCCGGGAACCCATGCTGAGCTGTTTTTT